These 12 T cell receptor beta chains share one sample of origin, sequenced in a study of OX40 agonist ivuxolimab in advanced cancers. The repertoire was sequenced with immunoSEQ multiplex PCR; TCRdb's copy has only in-frame clones and lacks some. In the table there are 7,900 or so clones, about 90% of which are singletons. Here the sequenced sample was CD4+ or CD8+ T cells sorted from blood, taken in a trial of the OX40 agonist ivuxolimab. The origin of the receptors is an adult with an advanced solid tumor such as melanoma, head and neck, liver or kidney cancer.

The J gene is TRBJ1-5, the V gene TRBV27; no firm D call. The CDR3 is 13 amino acids. Trimming removed 8 bases from V and 7 bases from J, with 15 bases in between. Germline V gives CDR1 MNHEY, CDR2 SMNVEV (reference sequence). The CDR3 DNA is TGTGCCAGCTACGAGGGATTGGGACAGCCCCAGCATTTT. It specifies CASYEGLGQPQHF.

The V and J genes are TRBV29-1 and TRBJ1-2; TRBD1 matches at 11 bases. The V segment lost 1 base and the J segment 3 bases; nucleotides outside the gene matches: 4. This CDR3 is 15 amino acids long. Germline assignment: CDR1 SQVTM and CDR2 ANQGSEA. CDR3 region: CSVEGAGQGDYGYTF. CDR3 nucleotide sequence: TGCAGCGTTGAAGGAGCGGGACAGGGGGACTATGGCTACACCTTC.

V and J are TRBV6-5 and TRBJ1-3; the D is unclear. V was cut by 5 bases and J by 4 bases, with 15 bases left in between. Germline CDR1 reads MNHEY; CDR2 reads SVGAGI. This CDR3 spans 15 amino acids. CDR3 region: CASSPRAVGGNTIYF. CDR3 coding DNA: TGTGCCAGCAGTCCGCGGGCCGTGGGGGGAAACACCATATATTTT.

The V call is TRBV28, the J call TRBJ2-7; D assignment may be TRBD1 or TRBD2 (5 bases each). CDR1 and CDR2 (germline): MDHEN, SYDVKM. The length of the CDR3 is 14 residues. Between the trimmed V and J ends, which lost 2 bases and 0 bases, there was a span of 8 bases. CDR3 DNA sequence: TGTGCCAGCAGTTTACGGGGCCGCTCCTACGAGCAGTACTTC. This gives the protein CASSLRGRSYEQYF.

The chain has TRBV28 and TRBJ2-5; D perhaps matches TRBD2 (7 bases). V was shortened by 2 bases and J by 4 bases, with 17 bases between the two germline ends. The CDR3 is 16 residues long. Looked up from germline, CDR1 is MDHEN and CDR2 is SYDVKM. The CDR3 protein is CASSLGELGGPETQYF. The CDR3 DNA sequence: TGTGCCAGCAGTTTAGGGGAGTTGGGGGGGCCAGAGACCCAGTACTTC.

This sequence joins TRBV4-1 and TRBJ2-7; 13 nucleotides agree with TRBD2. The germline gives CDR1 MGHRA, CDR2 YSYEKL. The CDR3 totals 16 residues. J was trimmed by 4 bases and V by 0 bases; bases with no gene match: 3. CDR3 protein: CASSQEPTSGGYEQYF. The CDR3 DNA sequence: TGCGCCAGCAGCCAAGAGCCGACTAGCGGGGGGTACGAGCAGTACTTC.

This sequence joins TRBV5-6 and TRBJ2-7, with 9 nucleotides matching TRBD1. V lost 4 bases, J lost 6 bases, and 8 bases stayed unmatched. The CDR3 length is 14 residues. CDR1 is SGHDT, CDR2 YYEEEE, per germline. The CDR3 sequence is CASSQGQGTREQYF. Here the CDR3 DNA reads TGTGCCAGCAGCCAAGGACAGGGGACTCGCGAGCAGTACTTC. Together with reference TRBV5-6 and TRBJ2-7, the CDR3 gives the full variable domain: DAGVTQSPTHLIKTRGQQVTLRCSPKSGHDTVSWYQQALGQGPQFIFQYYEEEERQRGNFPDRFSGHQFPNYSSELNVNALLLGDSALYLCASSQGQGTREQYFGPGTRLTVT.

V and J are TRBV28 and TRBJ1-1; the D gene is possibly TRBD1 (6 bases). Trimming stripped 10 bases from V and 6 bases from J, with 18 bases between. Germline CDR1 is MDHEN and CDR2 is SYDVKM. This CDR3 contains 13 residues. DNA of the CDR3: TGTGCCACCAGAATCGGGGGCGGGCCTGAAGCTTTCTTT. Its translation is CATRIGGGPEAFF.

This sequence joins TRBV5-5 and TRBJ2-7; 7 bases match TRBD1. The CDR3 is 13 residues long. Germline assignment: CDR1 SGHKS and CDR2 YYEKEE (reference sequence). V lost 2 bases, J lost 3 bases, and 2 bases stayed unmatched. CDR3: CASSLRGRYEQYF. The CDR3 nucleotides read TGTGCCAGCAGCTTAAGGGGGCGCTACGAGCAGTACTTC.

V gene TRBV10-3 combines with J gene TRBJ2-7, with unresolved D. The germline V gene has CDR1 ENHRY and CDR2 SYGVKD. The CDR3 has 16 residues. V was clipped by 2 bases and J by 3 bases, with 17 bases between them. The CDR3 region is CAISEISPEIDYEQYF. The CDR3 DNA follows: TGTGCCATCAGTGAGATTAGCCCCGAAATCGACTACGAGCAGTACTTC.

The gene calls are TRBV28 and TRBJ2-5, with D unresolved. The germline V gene has CDR1 MDHEN and CDR2 SYDVKM. The CDR3 totals 16 residues. V shed 7 bases and J shed 2 bases, with 20 bases lying between them. CDR3 loop: CASMYWRHGLQETQYF. The CDR3 nucleotides read TGTGCCAGCATGTATTGGCGTCACGGCCTACAAGAGACCCAGTACTTC.

This chain connects TRBV28 to TRBJ2-2; 9 bases fit TRBD1. Trimming cost V 3 bases and J 8 bases; bases outside gene matches: 10. This CDR3 region has 16 residues. The germline CDR1 and CDR2 sequences are MDHEN and SYDVKM. The CDR3 is CASSFQGQGRRGELFF. The CDR3 DNA sequence: TGTGCCAGCAGTTTTCAGGGACAGGGCAGGAGGGGGGAGCTGTTTTTT.